These T cell receptor beta chains were read from a single sample in a study of T cell responses to AZD1222 COVID-19 vaccine. Clones were sequenced by immunoSEQ multiplex PCR, and TCRdb holds only the in-frame ones, with some missing. The sample includes about 89,000 clones, roughly 90% seen only once; the top ten take roughly 5%. The specimen comprised peripheral blood, sampled 28 days after the second AZD1222 dose. The receptors shown here come from an adult who received the AZD1222 COVID-19 vaccine. Each CDR3 is given with its conserved first and last residue. The order of the fields is clone size, J gene, V gene, D gene, CDR3 DNA, CDR3 protein. A D gene is named only where the DNA matches it firmly. Expanded clones are given a class, and other clones once, few, many or no size at all.

size: -
J: TRBJ1-1
V: TRBV10-3
D: -
DNA: TGTGCCATCAGTGAAAGGGGCCGGGACACTGAAGCTTTCTTT
CDR3: CAISERGRDTEAFF

size: once
J: TRBJ1-1
V: TRBV7-3
D: -
DNA: TGTGCCAGCAGCTTATTGGGCATGAACACTGAAGCTTTCTTT
CDR3: CASSLLGMNTEAFF

size: -
J: TRBJ1-2
V: TRBV19
D: TRBD1
DNA: TGTGCCAGTCAAACTGAACGCGGACAGGGGTATGGCTACACCTTC
CDR3: CASQTERGQGYGYTF

size: -
J: TRBJ2-3
V: TRBV4-2
D: -
DNA: TGTGCCAGCAGCCAAACGATGGCAGATACGCAGTATTTT
CDR3: CASSQTMADTQYF

size: once
J: TRBJ2-2
V: TRBV7-8
D: -
DNA: TGTGCCAGCAGTCGGCCGACGGGTGCCGGGGAGCTGTTTTTT
CDR3: CASSRPTGAGELFF

size: -
J: TRBJ2-3
V: TRBV12-5
D: TRBD2
DNA: TGTGCTAGTGCCATTGCGACTCTAGGTGGGGGGGTTGGTACGCAGTATTTT
CDR3: CASAIATLGGGVGTQYF

size: once
J: TRBJ1-1
V: TRBV7-9
D: -
DNA: TGTGCCAGCAGCATCACCCGGGCGGAGGGCGCTTTCTTT
CDR3: CASSITRAEGAFF

size: -
J: TRBJ1-2
V: TRBV19
D: TRBD1
DNA: TGTGCCAGTACCCGACAGGGGTTAAGCTATGGCTACACCTTC
CDR3: CASTRQGLSYGYTF

size: -
J: TRBJ1-3
V: TRBV7-2
D: TRBD1
DNA: TGTGCCAGCAGGCCCGGGACAGGGAACTCTGGAAACACCATATATTTT
CDR3: CASRPGTGNSGNTIYF

size: -
J: TRBJ2-7
V: TRBV27
D: -
DNA: TGTGCCAGCAGTTTACGGTACTACGAGCAGTACTTC
CDR3: CASSLRYYEQYF

size: -
J: TRBJ1-4
V: TRBV14
D: -
DNA: TGTGCCAGCAGCCAGTGGGACATTAATGAAAAACTGTTTTTT
CDR3: CASSQWDINEKLFF

size: -
J: TRBJ2-3
V: TRBV7-9
D: TRBD2
DNA: TGTGCCAGCAGCATCTCAAGCGGGGGGATCACAGATACGCAGTATTTT
CDR3: CASSISSGGITDTQYF

size: -
J: TRBJ1-2
V: TRBV7-2
D: TRBD1
DNA: TGTGCCAGCAGCCCCCGGACAGGGGACTATGGCTACACCTTC
CDR3: CASSPRTGDYGYTF

size: -
J: TRBJ1-2
V: TRBV4-1
D: -
DNA: TGCGCCAGCAGCCTGGGGGCGACCTTTTATGGCTACACCTTC
CDR3: CASSLGATFYGYTF

size: -
J: TRBJ2-5
V: TRBV7-9
D: -
DNA: TGTGCCAGCAGCCAACCGGGACATACAGAGACCCAGTACTTC
CDR3: CASSQPGHTETQYF

size: -
J: TRBJ1-5
V: TRBV6-5
D: -
DNA: TGTGCCAGCAGTTACTCGATCGAACAGCCCCAGCATTTT
CDR3: CASSYSIEQPQHF

size: -
J: TRBJ2-2
V: TRBV11-3
D: -
DNA: TGTGCCAGCAGCCCCCTATCCCGACTAGTGGGGAACACCGGGGAGCTGTTTTTT
CDR3: CASSPLSRLVGNTGELFF

size: once
J: TRBJ2-7
V: TRBV9
D: TRBD2
DNA: TGTGCCAGCAGCGTCTGGGGACTACCCGGCGAGCAGTACTTC
CDR3: CASSVWGLPGEQYF

size: -
J: TRBJ1-2
V: TRBV6-5
D: -
DNA: TGTGCCAGCAGCCAAGAAGGGGGGGGGATCAACCACTACACCTTC
CDR3: CASSQEGGGINHYTF

size: -
J: TRBJ2-7
V: TRBV6-9
D: TRBD1
DNA: TGTGCCAGCAGTTACGGGACAGGCTACGAGCAGTACTTC
CDR3: CASSYGTGYEQYF

size: -
J: TRBJ1-5
V: TRBV30
D: TRBD1
DNA: TGTGCCTGGAGTGTACTGGACAGGGCCCATCAGCCCCAGCATTTT
CDR3: CAWSVLDRAHQPQHF

size: -
J: TRBJ2-7
V: TRBV6-5
D: TRBD2
DNA: TGTGCCAGCAGTTACTCATCTACCGGGACTAACTACGAGCAGTACTTC
CDR3: CASSYSSTGTNYEQYF

size: -
J: TRBJ1-1
V: TRBV14
D: TRBD1
DNA: TGTGCCAGCAGCCACGTCCCCGGACGACAGGGGACGAACACTGAAGCTTTCTTT
CDR3: CASSHVPGRQGTNTEAFF

size: -
J: TRBJ1-5
V: TRBV2
D: TRBD1
DNA: TGTGCCAGCAGTGGGACAGGGGGGAGACAGCCCCAGCATTTT
CDR3: CASSGTGGRQPQHF

size: -
J: TRBJ2-5
V: TRBV12-5
D: -
DNA: TGTGCTAGTGGCGCGGCGGGACGGGGAACCCAGTACTTC
CDR3: CASGAAGRGTQYF

size: -
J: TRBJ2-2
V: TRBV6-2/TRBV6-3
D: -
DNA: TGTGCCAGCAGTTACTCCACAGGGTCAATCACCGGGGAGCTGTTTTTT
CDR3: CASSYSTGSITGELFF

size: -
J: TRBJ2-2
V: TRBV7-7
D: TRBD1
DNA: TGTGCTAGCAGCTTAGCTCCAGGGGGGAACACCGGGGAGCTGTTTTTT
CDR3: CASSLAPGGNTGELFF

size: once
J: TRBJ1-2
V: TRBV5-1
D: TRBD1
DNA: TGCGCCAGCAGCGGCGGGACAGGCTCACTCTATGGCTACACCTTC
CDR3: CASSGGTGSLYGYTF

size: -
J: TRBJ1-3
V: TRBV3-1/TRBV3-2
D: -
DNA: TGTGCCAGCAGCCAAGGAGGGATACCTGGAAACACCATATATTTT
CDR3: CASSQGGIPGNTIYF

size: -
J: TRBJ2-5
V: TRBV7-3
D: TRBD1
DNA: TGTGCCAGCAGCTTGGGGACAGGCACTATGAAAGAGACCCAGTACTTC
CDR3: CASSLGTGTMKETQYF

size: -
J: TRBJ2-7
V: TRBV15
D: -
DNA: TGTGCCACCTCCGGGACTGAAAGCCACGAGCAGTACTTC
CDR3: CATSGTESHEQYF

size: -
J: TRBJ1-4
V: TRBV6-5
D: -
DNA: TGTGCCAGCAGTTCAGGGGAGGCTAATGAAAAACTGTTTTTT
CDR3: CASSSGEANEKLFF

size: -
J: TRBJ2-1
V: TRBV24-1
D: TRBD2
DNA: TGTGCCACCAGTGCCCCGGTAGCGGGGGGCGGATATGAGCAGTTCTTC
CDR3: CATSAPVAGGGYEQFF

size: -
J: TRBJ1-5
V: TRBV28
D: -
DNA: TGTGCCAGCAGTCTCCGGGACTATTCCTCTTATAGCAATCAGCCCCAGCATTTT
CDR3: CASSLRDYSSYSNQPQHF

size: -
J: TRBJ2-3
V: TRBV6-1
D: -
DNA: TGTGCCAGCAGTACCCCTCGCACAGATACGCAGTATTTT
CDR3: CASSTPRTDTQYF

size: -
J: TRBJ1-1
V: TRBV4-2
D: -
DNA: TGTGCCAGCAGCCAACCCCTCGGGGCAGCAAACACTGAAGCTTTCTTT
CDR3: CASSQPLGAANTEAFF

size: -
J: TRBJ1-1
V: TRBV27
D: -
DNA: TGTGCCAGCAGTTTATTAGGATTAGGTGAAGCTTTCTTT
CDR3: CASSLLGLGEAFF

size: -
J: TRBJ2-2
V: TRBV27
D: -
DNA: TGTGCCAGCAGTTTGCAGGGCTACACCGGGGAGCTGTTTTTT
CDR3: CASSLQGYTGELFF

size: -
J: TRBJ1-1
V: TRBV5-1
D: -
DNA: TGCGCCAGCAGCCCCCGGGAGCTTACTGAAGCTTTCTTT
CDR3: CASSPRELTEAFF

size: -
J: TRBJ2-7
V: TRBV5-1
D: TRBD2
DNA: TGCGCCAGCAGCTTGATCAGCGGGGGGTTCAACGAGCAGTACTTC
CDR3: CASSLISGGFNEQYF

size: -
J: TRBJ1-2
V: TRBV2
D: -
DNA: TGTGCCAGCAGTGAAGCTCTGGGGTTTGGCTACACCTTC
CDR3: CASSEALGFGYTF

size: once
J: TRBJ1-1
V: TRBV19
D: -
DNA: TGTGCCAGTAGTATTTCCTGGAGGACTGAAGCTTTCTTT
CDR3: CASSISWRTEAFF

size: -
J: TRBJ1-3
V: TRBV7-2
D: -
DNA: TGTGCCAGCAGCTTTACCGGGAACTCTGGAAACACCATATATTTT
CDR3: CASSFTGNSGNTIYF

size: -
J: TRBJ1-1
V: TRBV15
D: -
DNA: TGTGCCACCAGCAGAGATCGTGGCAGGGGTTTCACTGAAGCTTTCTTT
CDR3: CATSRDRGRGFTEAFF

size: -
J: TRBJ2-7
V: TRBV11-1
D: TRBD1
DNA: TGTGCCAGCAGCCTGGACAGGGCGAATGAGCAGTACTTC
CDR3: CASSLDRANEQYF

size: -
J: TRBJ2-1
V: TRBV6-4
D: TRBD2
DNA: TGTGCCAGCAGTGACTCAGAGAGCGGGGGGCGGGAGCAGTTCTTC
CDR3: CASSDSESGGREQFF